A selection of T cell receptor beta chains follows, all from one sample in a study of blood T cells in healthy people across ages. TCRdb re-derived calls from the 5' RACE reads in MiXCR, one entry per CDR3 protein. This sample carries 1.5 million or so distinct CDR3 sequences, around two fifths of them seen once, and the ten largest clones take less than 8%. Material for sequencing was blood. These receptors came from a woman aged 18-30 years in good health. The CDR3 runs from the conserved cysteine through the conserved F or W. The D gene is left open where the match is weak. Only some rows state a clone size, as once, few, many or a class for expanded clones.

v_call	clone_size	j_call	d_call	cdr3_aa
TRBV10-3	few	TRBJ2-5	TRBD2	CAISGGGGALETQYF
TRBV5-6	NA	TRBJ1-1	NA	CASSLGVRRMGSMNTEAFF
TRBV6-5	NA	TRBJ1-2	TRBD1	CASSYQTGERTNYGYTF
TRBV15	NA	TRBJ1-1	TRBD1	CATSRGSGQVNTEAFF
TRBV5-1	NA	TRBJ2-3	NA	CASSPAGATRGTDTQYF
TRBV7-3	NA	TRBJ2-7	NA	CASSLAVTNEQYF
TRBV20-1	few	TRBJ2-3	NA	CSARDFRTSTDTQYF
TRBV6-5	few	TRBJ1-1	NA	CASSYSLIFGGLNTEAFF
TRBV6-4	NA	TRBJ2-1	NA	CASSARAGNEQFF
TRBV5-1	few	TRBJ2-1	TRBD2	CASSLAASGSWDEQFF
TRBV5-1	few	TRBJ2-7	TRBD2	CASSTGLAAVAEQYF
TRBV13	NA	TRBJ2-1	TRBD2	CASSGQRGEQFF
TRBV7-6	NA	TRBJ1-2	TRBD1	CASSLAETGVYGYTF
TRBV11-2	NA	TRBJ2-5	TRBD2	CASSLGAGVEETQYF
TRBV21-1	NA	TRBJ2-5	NA	CASSKEGQETQYF
TRBV7-2	few	TRBJ2-7	NA	CASSLARAHEQYF
TRBV7-2	NA	TRBJ2-1	TRBD2	CASSCASGPYNEQFF
TRBV30	NA	TRBJ2-3	TRBD2	CASMGAGGDTQYF